Listed here is a single T cell receptor (beta chain). The data were taken from a study of identifying expanded T cells in peripheral blood. The table came from immunoSEQ multiplex PCR; TCRdb's copy has only in-frame clones and leaves some out. The table shows over 65,000 clones, with approximately 90% occurring only once. The TCR sequence derives from a person aged 18 to 70 in good health. The sequenced sample was blood.

The CDR3 protein is CASSLAYGLSSYNEQFF. CDR3 DNA: TGTGCCAGCAGCTTAGCGTACGGGCTGAGCTCCTACAATGAGCAGTTCTTC. The chain links TRBV7-2 to TRBJ2-1; the D is unclear. Germline CDR1 is SGHTA and CDR2 is FQGNSA. The germline V and J ends were trimmed by 0 bases and 0 bases, with 12 bases remaining between them. This CDR3 comprises 17 residues. The complete variable domain, with remaining parts taken from reference TRBV7-2 and TRBJ2-1, reads GAGVSQSPSNKVTEKGKDVELRCDPISGHTALYWYRQSLGQGLEFLIYFQGNSAPDKSGLPSDRFSAERTGGSVSTLTIQRTQQEDSAVYLCASSLAYGLSSYNEQFFGPGTRLTVL.